These 22 T cell receptor beta chains came from one sample sequenced in a study of CD8+ T cells in alopecia areata. Reverse transcription of extracted RNA yielded cDNA, which provided the sequencing template. Profiling relied on immunoSEQ multiplex PCR, and the TCRdb table lists in-frame clones only, not all of them. The table lists roughly 200,000 clones, less than 45% of them singletons, with roughly 0.45% in the top ten. Indicated treatment: oral pan-JAK inhibitor, 5-10 mg twice daily. Specimen: CD4+ T cells sorted from blood, collected between weeks 30 and 35, from a patient treated with tofacitinib. The receptors come from a human donor with alopecia areata.

This clone was counted a few times. V and J are TRBV9 and TRBJ2-7; D unresolved. This CDR3 is built from 13 residues. Germline V lookup: CDR1 SGDLS, CDR2 YYNGEE. With 2 bases removed from V and 3 bases from J, the gap between germline ends came to 9 bases. The CDR3 sequence is CASSVLGSYEQYF. DNA for the CDR3: TGTGCCAGCAGCGTCTTGGGCAGCTACGAGCAGTACTTC.

The chain recombines TRBV29-1 with TRBJ2-2, with D possibly called TRBD1 or TRBD2 (6 bases each). V was shortened by 5 bases and J by 4 bases, with 17 bases between the two germline ends. The germline CDR1 and CDR2 sequences are SQVTM and ANQGSEA. The CDR3 sequence is 15 residues long. The CDR3 DNA is TGCAGCGTTTGTGATACGGGGGCGGGCACCGGGGAGCTGTTTTTT. Translating gives CSVCDTGAGTGELFF.

The sample holds one count of this clone. V usage is TRBV2 and J usage is TRBJ2-3; 12 nucleotides align to TRBD2. The CDR3 totals 15 residues. J was trimmed by 3 bases and V by 10 bases; bases with no gene match: 8. Germline values: CDR1 SNHLY, CDR2 FYNNEI. CDR3 bases: TGTGCCACAACCCGGACTAGCGGGACAACAGATACGCAGTATTTT. Protein sequence: CATTRTSGTTDTQYF.

The CDR3: CASSEVHIAEAFF. The CDR3 DNA reads as TGTGCCAGCAGTGAAGTACATATCGCTGAAGCTTTCTTT. This rearrangement joins TRBV2 to TRBJ1-1; unclear D gene. Germline loops: CDR1 SNHLY, CDR2 FYNNEI. The CDR3 extends over 13 amino acids. The V end was cut by 1 base, the J end by 6 bases, with 9 bases between.

V gene TRBV6-5 combines with J gene TRBJ1-2, with D hard to call. Germline V gives CDR1 MNHEY, CDR2 SVGAGI. V was pared by 7 bases and J by 0 bases, with 9 bases between. The CDR3 runs to 13 residues. CDR3 DNA: TGTGCCAGCACCTCCGGGGCTAACTATGGCTACACCTTC. This gives the protein CASTSGANYGYTF.

This rearrangement joins TRBV5-1 to TRBJ1-1; D is uncertain. V lost 2 bases, J lost 2 bases, and 10 bases lay in between. CDR1 is SGHRS and CDR2 is YFSETQ in the germline V gene. This CDR3 has 14 amino acids. CDR3 DNA: TGCGCCAGCAGCTTTCGCCCCCCAAACACTGAAGCTTTCTTT. This codes for CASSFRPPNTEAFF. The full variable domain, in which reference TRBV5-1 and TRBJ1-1 provide the parts outside the CDR3, is KAGVTQTPRYLIKTRGQQVTLSCSPISGHRSVSWYQQTPGQGLQFLFEYFSETQRNKGNFPGRFSGRQFSNSRSEMNVSTLELGDSALYLCASSFRPPNTEAFFGQGTRLTVV.

This clone has more than one count but fewer than ten. The chain is built from TRBV7-9 and TRBJ2-1; 9 bases agree with TRBD2. Germline V gene lookup returns CDR1 SEHNR and CDR2 FQNEAQ (reference sequence). The CDR3 contains 15 residues. The J segment lost 6 bases and the V segment lost 4 bases, leaving 7 bases of the junction unmatched. CDR3 in DNA: TGTGCCAGCAGCTCCCATAGCGGGGGCTTCAATGAGCAGTTCTTC. This translates into CASSSHSGGFNEQFF.

The gene calls are TRBV7-2 and TRBJ1-2, with 7 positions matching TRBD1. Unmatched junction bases numbered 6, after V lost 5 bases and J lost 6 bases. The CDR3 spans 13 residues. Germline CDR1 SGHTA, CDR2 FQGNSA. The CDR3 bases are TGTGCCAGCAGCGCCAGGGGGGGCAATGGCTACACCTTC. Translating it yields CASSARGGNGYTF.

This chain uses TRBV6-5 with TRBJ2-7, with no clear D. The CDR3 contains 14 residues. Trimming removed 8 bases from V and 4 bases from J, with 18 bases in between. Germline CDR1 MNHEY, CDR2 SVGAGI. The CDR3, as DNA: TGTGCCAGCTGCCCCCTCGGCAGACCTTACGAGCAGTACTTC. It encodes CASCPLGRPYEQYF.

The chain joins TRBV5-1 to TRBJ1-5; D call uncertain. The CDR3 has 14 amino acids. V shed 0 bases and J shed 4 bases, with 8 bases lying between them. Germline V gives CDR1 SGHRS, CDR2 YFSETQ. CDR3 in DNA: TGCGCCAGCAGCTTGGAGGAGGGAAATCAGCCCCAGCATTTT. This translates into CASSLEEGNQPQHF.

The DNA of the CDR3 is TGTGCCAGCAGTTTATTGGGACAGGGGGCCAATGAGCAGTTCTTC. Amino acid sequence: CASSLLGQGANEQFF. The V call is TRBV27, the J call TRBJ2-1; TRBD1 matches 12 bases. The CDR3 is 15 amino acids. The germline V gene encodes CDR1 MNHEY and CDR2 SMNVEV (reference sequence). Trimming removed 1 base from V and 6 bases from J; junction bases left unmatched: 1.

This clone was detected only a few times. J is TRBJ2-3 and V is TRBV7-2, with D hard to call. Germline CDR1 SGHTA, CDR2 FQGNSA. CDR3 length: 12 amino acids. Trimming stripped 5 bases from V and 6 bases from J, with 9 bases between. The CDR3 coding sequence is TGTGCCAGCAGCCCTTCACGTGATACGCAGTATTTT. Its translation: CASSPSRDTQYF.

The rearrangement joins TRBV15 to TRBJ1-4; no firm D call. Germline V gene sequence: CDR1 LNHNV, CDR2 YYDKDF (reference sequence). The CDR3 extends over 14 amino acids. The V end was cut by 0 bases, the J end by 3 bases, with 5 bases between. CDR3 amino acids: CATSRDLANEKLFF. Written as DNA, the CDR3 is TGTGCCACCAGCAGAGATCTAGCTAATGAAAAACTGTTTTTT.

The V call is TRBV5-4, the J call TRBJ2-3, with D possibly called TRBD1 or TRBD2 (5 bases each). CDR3 length equals 12 residues. The V end lost 0 bases, the J end lost 10 bases, and 9 bases lay between the germline ends. CDR1 is SGHNT, CDR2 YYREEE, per germline (reference sequence). CDR3 nucleotides: TGTGCCAGCAGCTTGGGTGGGGACGCGCAGTATTTT. Its translation: CASSLGGDAQYF. The full variable domain, its missing parts supplied by reference TRBV5-4 and TRBJ2-3, is ETGVTQSPTHLIKTRGQQVTLRCSSQSGHNTVSWYQQALGQGPQFIFQYYREEENGRGNFPPRFSGLQFPNYSSELNVNALELDDSALYLCASSLGGDAQYFGPGTRLTVL.

V and J are TRBV6-6 and TRBJ1-2; D not resolved. The CDR3 runs 14 residues. V was trimmed by 4 bases and J by 2 bases, leaving 11 bases between them. Germline V gene data show CDR1 as MNHNY and CDR2 as SVGAGI (reference sequence). This CDR3 reads CASSSSRTNYGYTF. The CDR3 DNA is TGTGCCAGCAGTTCGAGCCGGACCAACTATGGCTACACCTTC.

The rearrangement links TRBV5-1 to TRBJ2-3, with TRBD1 as a possible D gene (5 bases). The V and J ends lost 4 bases and 2 bases respectively, with 11 bases between them. This CDR3 is 14 amino acids long. Germline CDR1 reads SGHRS; CDR2 reads YFSETQ. CDR3 residues: CASSPDTNTDTQYF. For the CDR3, the DNA is TGCGCCAGCAGCCCGGACACAAACACAGATACGCAGTATTTT. Looking up the rest from reference TRBV5-1 and TRBJ2-3 gives the full variable domain: KAGVTQTPRYLIKTRGQQVTLSCSPISGHRSVSWYQQTPGQGLQFLFEYFSETQRNKGNFPGRFSGRQFSNSRSEMNVSTLELGDSALYLCASSPDTNTDTQYFGPGTRLTVL.

The chain employs TRBV29-1 and TRBJ1-2; TRBD1 aligns across 8 bases. The CDR3 contains 14 residues. The V gene end was trimmed by 4 bases and the J gene end by 6 bases; junction bases not matched to a gene: 10. The germline V gene has CDR1 SQVTM and CDR2 ANQGSEA. The CDR3 DNA sequence: TGCAGCGTTGCCGGGCGGGGGACAGGACATGGCTACACCTTC. The encoded protein is CSVAGRGTGHGYTF.

The chain recombines TRBV7-6 with TRBJ1-5; D gene unclear. Per the germline V gene, CDR1 is SGHVS and CDR2 is FNYEAQ. This CDR3 has 17 residues. Trimming shortened V by 1 base and J by 0 bases, and 13 bases separated the two germline ends. This chain's CDR3 is CASSLGLYSDSNQPQHF. CDR3 nucleotides: TGTGCCAGCAGCTTAGGATTATATTCGGATAGCAATCAGCCCCAGCATTTT.

There are a few counts of this clone. V is TRBV7-9 and J is TRBJ2-2, with D perhaps TRBD1 or TRBD2 (5 bases each). The germline V gene has CDR1 SEHNR and CDR2 FQNEAQ (reference sequence). This CDR3 spans 15 amino acids. The germline V and J ends were trimmed by 5 bases and 5 bases, with 15 bases remaining between them. CDR3 nucleotide sequence: TGTGCCAGCAGCCCGAGGTGGGACGGGACCGGGGAGCTGTTTTTT. Translation gives CASSPRWDGTGELFF.

This sequence joins TRBV6-6 and TRBJ1-1; a weak D match, TRBD1 (6 bases). Germline V gene lookup returns CDR1 MNHNY and CDR2 SVGAGI (reference sequence). CDR3 length equals 12 residues. With 6 bases removed from V and 1 base from J, the gap between germline ends came to 6 bases. The CDR3 is CASRQGNTEAFF. The CDR3 DNA is TGTGCCAGCAGACAGGGGAACACTGAAGCTTTCTTT.

This clone showed up many times. This chain links TRBV29-1 with TRBJ1-4; D not certain. V was trimmed by 6 bases and J by 4 bases, leaving 6 bases between them. CDR1 is SQVTM, CDR2 ANQGSEA, per germline. This CDR3 spans 11 amino acids. The DNA of the CDR3 is TGCAGCGTGACGGATAATGAAAAACTGTTTTTT. Translation gives CSVTDNEKLFF.

This clone was counted between two and nine times. The chain links TRBV4-2 to TRBJ1-2; 7 nucleotides agree with TRBD1. Trimming removed 1 base from V and 5 bases from J; junction bases left unmatched: 7. The CDR3 is 15 residues long. Germline V gives CDR1 LGHNA, CDR2 YNFKEQ. The CDR3 nucleotides are TGTGCCAGCAGCCAAGGCCAGGGGGTCTTTTATGGCTACACCTTC. It codes for CASSQGQGVFYGYTF.